These 20 T cell receptor beta chains share one sample of origin, sequenced in a study of long-term antiretroviral therapy in people with HIV. Version v3.0 of the immunoSEQ assay ran at survey level. Only in-frame clones appear in the TCRdb table, and some are missing; sequencing was by immunoSEQ multiplex PCR. Among about 16,000 clones listed, 80% to 90% were seen once. The source was unsorted PBMCs, collected 0.5 years after starting antiretroviral therapy. The receptor source for this set is a woman between 40 and 55 years old with HIV.

V is TRBV2 and J is TRBJ2-7, with TRBD2 matching 8 bases. The CDR3 runs 22 residues. J was trimmed by 9 bases and V by 3 bases; bases with no gene match: 34. Germline V gene sequence: CDR1 SNHLY, CDR2 FYNNEI. This CDR3 reads CASSDPPPFSGSTASGGGAQYF. The CDR3 nucleotides read TGTGCCAGCAGTGATCCGCCTCCTTTCAGCGGGAGTACGGCTTCGGGTGGGGGTGCGCAGTACTTC.

This sequence joins TRBV7-3 and TRBJ2-5, with 14 bases aligning to TRBD2. This CDR3 spans 15 amino acids. V dropped 5 bases and J dropped 5; count of bases not matched to a gene: 4. CDR1 and CDR2 from the germline V gene are SGHTA and FQGTGA. The CDR3 sequence: CASSLGTSGSETQYF. The CDR3 DNA sequence: TGTGCCAGCAGCCTGGGGACTAGCGGGAGCGAGACCCAGTACTTC. The full variable domain, rest sourced from reference TRBV7-3 and TRBJ2-5, is GAGVSQTPSNKVTEKGKYVELRCDPISGHTALYWYRQSLGQGPEFLIYFQGTGAADDSGLPNDRFFAVRPEGSVSTLKIQRTERGDSAVYLCASSLGTSGSETQYFGPGTRLLVL.

CDR3 nucleotides: TGTGCCAGCAGTTACGAGGGGGCGGACACTGAAGCTTTCTTT. Encoded protein: CASSYEGADTEAFF. The rearrangement uses TRBV6-5 and TRBJ1-1; 7 bases agree with TRBD1. The CDR3 has 14 residues. Per the germline V gene, CDR1 is MNHEY and CDR2 is SVGAGI. After removal of 2 bases from V and 3 bases from J, the junction contained 3 bases not matched to a gene.

This clone was seen only once. The rearrangement links TRBV11-2 to TRBJ2-2, with D unresolved. CDR3 length: 14 amino acids. In germline, CDR1 is SGHAT, CDR2 FQNNGV. The V end lost 2 bases, the J end lost 5 bases, and 9 bases lay between the germline ends. CDR3 nucleotides: TGTGCCAGCAGCTTAATTTTGGTTACCGGGGAGCTGTTTTTT. The encoded protein is CASSLILVTGELFF.

The rearrangement uses TRBV29-1 and TRBJ1-2; 11 bases match TRBD1. Trimming at V came to 4 bases and at J to 2 bases, leaving 9 bases not matched to a gene. Germline CDR1 reads SQVTM; CDR2 reads ANQGSEA. This CDR3 is 16 amino acids long. The CDR3 loop reads CSVGWGGDRGNYGYTF. CDR3 bases: TGCAGCGTTGGGTGGGGAGGGGACAGGGGGAACTATGGCTACACCTTC.

The chain's CDR3 is CASARGGIGETQYF. CDR3 DNA sequence: TGTGCTAGTGCCCGAGGAGGAATAGGAGAGACCCAGTACTTC. The chain recombines TRBV12-5 with TRBJ2-5; D might be TRBD2 (5 bases). Trimming cost V 7 bases and J 4 bases, with 16 bases left between them. Germline V gene lookup returns CDR1 LGHNT and CDR2 FRNRAP. The CDR3 sequence is 14 residues long.

The rearrangement joins TRBV27 to TRBJ2-7, with 7 bases that match TRBD1. CDR3 size: 13 residues. CDR1 MNHEY and CDR2 SMNVEV come from the germline V gene (reference sequence). V shed 6 bases, J shed 0 bases, and the junction held 2 bases outside the gene matches. The CDR3 DNA reads as TGTGCCAGCAGGACAGGGCCCTCCTACGAGCAGTACTTC. The encoded protein is CASRTGPSYEQYF.

V gene TRBV27 combines with J gene TRBJ2-3; a possible D gene is TRBD2 (7 bases). V was pared by 10 bases and J by 2 bases, with 13 bases between. The V gene's germline CDR1 is MNHEY and CDR2 SMNVEV (reference sequence). The CDR3 extends over 13 amino acids. CDR3 DNA: TGTGCCACCAGGGGACTACTCACAGATACGCAGTATTTT. This encodes CATRGLLTDTQYF.

The chain joins TRBV7-6 to TRBJ1-4; no reliable D call. There are 14 residues in the CDR3. Deletions cut 2 bases from V and 5 bases from J, with 9 bases between. The germline V gene encodes CDR1 SGHVS and CDR2 FNYEAQ. The CDR3 reads CASSLTSTNEKLFF. The DNA for the CDR3 is TGTGCCAGCAGCTTAACCAGCACGAATGAAAAACTGTTTTTT.

The CDR3: CASSTHTDTGELFF. The CDR3 nucleotides read TGTGCCAGCAGCACCCACACTGACACCGGGGAGCTGTTTTTT. The chain employs TRBV11-2 and TRBJ2-2; D gene unclear. V was trimmed by 5 bases and J by 3 bases, leaving 10 bases between them. Per the germline V gene, CDR1 is SGHAT and CDR2 is FQNNGV. This CDR3 spans 14 amino acids. Combining the CDR3 with reference TRBV11-2 and TRBJ2-2 gives the whole variable domain EAGVAQSPRYKIIEKRQSVAFWCNPISGHATLYWYQQILGQGPKLLIQFQNNGVVDDSQLPKDRFSAERLKGVDSTLKIQPAKLEDSAVYLCASSTHTDTGELFFGEGSRLTVL.

J is TRBJ1-1 and V is TRBV6-5, with a tentative D call TRBD1 (5 bases). In germline, CDR1 is MNHEY, CDR2 SVGAGI. The V gene lost 0 bases and the J gene lost 2 bases, with 13 bases spanning the gap. This CDR3 spans 16 amino acids. Here the CDR3 reads CASSYSSDRGNTEAFF. The CDR3 bases are TGTGCCAGCAGTTACTCGAGTGATAGGGGCAACACTGAAGCTTTCTTT.

The chain joins TRBV18 to TRBJ1-2, with a possible D match to TRBD1 (5 bases). The CDR3 covers 13 residues. Germline V gene data show CDR1 as KGHSH and CDR2 as LQKENI. V lost 6 bases and J 4 bases, leaving 12 bases between the germline ends. This CDR3 reads CASSLDSIYGYTF. In DNA, the CDR3 is TGTGCCAGCTCTCTCGACAGTATCTATGGCTACACCTTC.

CDR3 nucleotide sequence: TGTGCCAGCAGCCTAGAACGAGTTCTGATCAATGAGCAGTTCTTC. Amino acids: CASSLERVLINEQFF. This sequence joins TRBV7-2 and TRBJ2-1; D uncertain. Germline loops: CDR1 SGHTA, CDR2 FQGNSA. The V end lost 5 bases, the J end lost 6 bases, and 17 bases lay between the germline ends. This CDR3 is 15 amino acids long. Complete variable domain (other parts from reference TRBV7-2 and TRBJ2-1): GAGVSQSPSNKVTEKGKDVELRCDPISGHTALYWYRQSLGQGLEFLIYFQGNSAPDKSGLPSDRFSAERTGGSVSTLTIQRTQQEDSAVYLCASSLERVLINEQFFGPGTRLTVL.

This rearrangement joins TRBV25-1 to TRBJ2-3; 11 nucleotides match TRBD2. With V trimmed by 4 bases and J by 3 bases, 3 bases remained unmatched. This CDR3 is 15 amino acids long. Germline V gene data show CDR1 as MGHDK and CDR2 as SYGVNS. The CDR3, as DNA: TGTGCCAGCAGTGGCTTAGCGGGAGGGACAGATACGCAGTATTTT. Its translation is CASSGLAGGTDTQYF.

The CDR3 nucleotides read TGCAGTGCGGACCAAGAGACCCAGTACTTC. This gives the protein CSADQETQYF. The chain has TRBV20-1 and TRBJ2-5, with no clear D. This CDR3 spans 10 amino acids. Trimming left V 6 bases short and J 0 bases short, with 2 bases between. CDR1 DFQATT and CDR2 SNEGSKA come from the germline V gene (reference sequence).

As DNA, the CDR3 is TGCGCCAGCAGCCAAGATAGCAGCCCTCGAGGACCCCAGTACTTC. This codes for CASSQDSSPRGPQYF. The rearrangement links TRBV4-1 to TRBJ2-5; D is ambiguous. V lost 0 bases, J lost 9 bases, and 17 bases lay in between. The germline gives CDR1 MGHRA, CDR2 YSYEKL. The CDR3 spans 15 residues.

The gene calls are TRBV5-6 and TRBJ1-1, with D perhaps matching TRBD1 (5 bases). CDR1 is SGHDT and CDR2 is YYEEEE in the germline V gene. V was cut by 4 bases and J by 0 bases, with 16 bases left in between. CDR3 size: 16 residues. CDR3 coding DNA: TGTGCCAGCAGCCGCAATCACGGGACTCTGAACACTGAAGCTTTCTTT. This gives the protein CASSRNHGTLNTEAFF. The full variable domain, in which reference TRBV5-6 and TRBJ1-1 provide the parts outside the CDR3, is DAGVTQSPTHLIKTRGQQVTLRCSPKSGHDTVSWYQQALGQGPQFIFQYYEEEERQRGNFPDRFSGHQFPNYSSELNVNALLLGDSALYLCASSRNHGTLNTEAFFGQGTRLTVV.

J is TRBJ2-7 and V is TRBV10-1, with D perhaps TRBD1 or TRBD2 (6 bases each). V lost 6 bases and J 0 bases, leaving 21 bases between the germline ends. The CDR3 contains 17 residues. Germline V lookup: CDR1 WNHNN, CDR2 SYGVQD (reference sequence). The DNA of the CDR3 is TGCGCCAGCAGGGAGGGGGGTACAGGTCTTCTCTCCTACGAGCAGTACTTC. This translates into CASREGGTGLLSYEQYF.

The CDR3 bases are TGCAGCGTAAGAGGGGCTCTGAACACTGAAGCTTTCTTT. The encoded protein is CSVRGALNTEAFF. The gene calls are TRBV29-1 and TRBJ1-1; a possible D gene is TRBD1 (5 bases). The CDR3 consists of 13 residues. Germline CDR1 is SQVTM and CDR2 is ANQGSEA. V lost 6 bases, J lost 0 bases, and 11 bases lay in between.

This chain connects TRBV18 to TRBJ2-3; D is unresolved. The CDR3 runs to 13 residues. V was cut by 3 bases and J by 4 bases, with 8 bases left in between. The germline gives CDR1 KGHSH, CDR2 LQKENI. The CDR3, as DNA: TGTGCCAGCTCACCGTATAGGTCAGATACGCAGTATTTT. Translation: CASSPYRSDTQYF.